What follows are 10 T cell receptor beta chains derived from one specimen sequenced in a study of blood T cell repertoires in COVID-19. Repertoires were generated with immunoSEQ multiplex PCR, while TCRdb's copy carries only in-frame clones and drops some. The sample carries 350,000 to 550,000 clones, 75% to 90% recorded once. The source material was PBMCs or T cells enriched from blood (not recorded which). These receptors all stem from a man aged 30-40 years who had recovered from COVID-19.

The V gene is TRBV10-3, the J gene TRBJ2-3, with D possibly matching TRBD2 (6 bases). The CDR3 loop spans 14 amino acids. Germline V gene lookup returns CDR1 ENHRY and CDR2 SYGVKD. V shed 3 bases and J shed 4 bases, with 11 bases lying between them. The CDR3, as DNA: TGTGCCATCAGTGATAGGGCGGGACCAGATACGCAGTATTTT. Translated, it gives CAISDRAGPDTQYF.

The gene calls are TRBV6-5 and TRBJ1-6; TRBD1 aligns across 7 bases. The CDR3 has 14 amino acids. Unmatched junction bases numbered 8, after V lost 6 bases and J lost 9 bases. Germline CDR1 and CDR2: MNHEY and SVGAGI. The CDR3 bases are TGTGCCAGCAGAACCGGGACAGCGTTTTCACCCCTCCACTTT. Its protein is CASRTGTAFSPLHF.

The chain couples TRBV21-1 to TRBJ2-3; the D call of TRBD2 is as the table states it, not checked on the DNA. TRBV21-1 is flagged as a pseudogene. The CDR3 runs to 18 residues. The CDR3 nucleotides are TGTGCCAGCAGCAAAGACCCACTGGCTAGCAGGAGCGCAGATACGCAGTATTTT. Its translation: CASSKDPLASRSADTQYF.

The chain uses TRBV3-1 (or the pseudogene TRBV3-2) and TRBJ1-1; D is uncertain. The CDR3 loop spans 13 amino acids. Germline CDR1 is LGHDT and CDR2 is YNNKEL (reference sequence). Trimming pared 4 bases from V and 0 bases from J, leaving 6 bases between. The CDR3 DNA follows: TGTGCCAGCAGCCCGAGTTTGAACACTGAAGCTTTCTTT. Protein: CASSPSLNTEAFF.

The rearrangement uses TRBV7-2 and TRBJ2-1; TRBD2 agrees at 9 bases. The CDR3 is 17 amino acids. Germline V CDR1 and CDR2: SGHTA, FQGNSA. Losses at the gene ends were 3 bases for V and 2 bases for J; bases not matched to a gene: 8. The CDR3 loop is CASSFSSGTSTYNEQFF. In DNA, the CDR3 is TGTGCCAGCAGCTTTTCCTCCGGGACTAGCACCTACAATGAGCAGTTCTTC.

A single count supports this clone. The chain combines TRBV2 with TRBJ2-7; D is possibly TRBD2 (6 bases). This CDR3 has 13 amino acids. Trimming removed 2 bases from V and 7 bases from J, with 12 bases in between. The germline V gene encodes CDR1 SNHLY and CDR2 FYNNEI. The CDR3 is CASSEWDSREQYF. The CDR3, as DNA: TGTGCCAGCAGTGAATGGGACTCGCGGGAGCAGTACTTC.

CDR3 bases: TGTGCCAGCAGCTCCCCCGGGGGACGGGTGCACGACAATGAGCAGTTCTTC. Translating it yields CASSSPGGRVHDNEQFF. The rearrangement joins TRBV7-9 to TRBJ2-1; possible D gene TRBD2, 6 bases. The germline gives CDR1 SEHNR, CDR2 FQNEAQ (reference sequence). V was trimmed by 4 bases and J by 5 bases, leaving 21 bases between them. The CDR3 has 17 amino acids. The full variable domain, with the rest looked up from reference TRBV7-9 and TRBJ2-1, is DTGVSQNPRHKITKRGQNVTFRCDPISEHNRLYWYRQTLGQGPEFLTYFQNEAQLEKSRLLSDRFSAERPKGSFSTLEIQRTEQGDSAMYLCASSSPGGRVHDNEQFFGPGTRLTVL.

The V call is TRBV7-2, the J call TRBJ2-7, with TRBD2 matching over 8 bases. V gave up 2 bases and J gave up 3 bases; unmatched junction bases: 3. The V gene's germline CDR1 is SGHTA and CDR2 FQGNSA. CDR3 size: 14 residues. In nucleotides, the CDR3 is TGTGCCAGCAGCTTACAGCGGGAGAGCTACGAGCAGTACTTC. Protein product: CASSLQRESYEQYF. The complete variable domain, with remaining parts taken from reference TRBV7-2 and TRBJ2-7, reads GAGVSQSPSNKVTEKGKDVELRCDPISGHTALYWYRQSLGQGLEFLIYFQGNSAPDKSGLPSDRFSAERTGGSVSTLTIQRTQQEDSAVYLCASSLQRESYEQYFGPGTRLTVT.

The chain joins TRBV30 to TRBJ2-3; TRBD2 agrees at 12 bases. Germline V CDR1 and CDR2: GTSNPN, SVGIG (reference sequence). This CDR3 has 14 amino acids. The junction had 1 base not matched to a gene; V was cut back by 3 bases and J by 3 bases. As DNA, the CDR3 is TGTGCCTGGAGACTAGCGGGAGGAACAGATACGCAGTATTTT. This sequence encodes CAWRLAGGTDTQYF.

The chain uses TRBV7-8 and TRBJ2-7; possible D gene TRBD1, 6 bases. Trimming took 4 bases from V and 1 from J, leaving 14 bases between them. This CDR3 is 15 amino acids long. Germline loops: CDR1 SGHVS, CDR2 FQNEAQ. CDR3 in DNA: TGTGCCAGCAGCTCCACAGGGCAATGGTCCTACGAGCAGTACTTC. This codes for CASSSTGQWSYEQYF. The full variable domain, with the rest looked up from reference TRBV7-8 and TRBJ2-7, is GAGVSQSPRYKVAKRGQDVALRCDPISGHVSLFWYQQALGQGPEFLTYFQNEAQLDKSGLPSDRFFAERPEGSVSTLKIQRTQQEDSAVYLCASSSTGQWSYEQYFGPGTRLTVT.